The clone carrying this T cell receptor (beta chain) is a singleton in its sample. Its antigen is not identified. An end of the junction differs from the germline gene, which may be a read error. The data stem from a study of shared clonotypes between healthy human individuals. Study context: The donor pool was made up of two women and three men aged 18 to 49. General study findings and limits: Generally, estimated richness proved larger in naive subsets than it did in memory subsets. Inspection by rarefaction showed sorted-subset sequencing to be incomplete despite large depth.

Naive CD4+ cells were CD45RA-selected; the remaining cells were memory. Generated by immunoSEQ multiplex PCR, the TCRdb table keeps only in-frame clones and is missing some. The sample gives roughly 1,000,000 clones, 75% to 85% of which show up once; approximately 0.52% is in the top ten. The CDR3 contains 15 residues. The germline V gene encodes CDR1 SNHLY and CDR2 FYNNEI. Specimen: memory CD4+ T cells from PBMCs. The subset denotes: CD45RA-negative fraction. V is TRBV2 and J is TRBJ1-2; 8 bases map to TRBD1. The sequence was obtained from a man between 18 and 29 years old in good health. Some clones in this sample may be carry-over from other donors' samples. In DNA form, the CDR3 reads TGTGCCAGCAGACAAACCCCGGGACAGGATACCCGCGGTCGTTTC. Protein product: CASRQTPGQDTRGRF.